Below are 20 T cell receptor beta chains sequenced from a single sample in a study of shared clonotypes between healthy human individuals. The repertoire was sequenced with immunoSEQ multiplex PCR; TCRdb's copy has only in-frame clones and lacks some. The sample gives roughly 680,000 clones, approximately 77% of which show up once; more than 1.5% is in the top ten. Input material: memory CD4+ T cells sorted from blood. Sample subset: CD45RA-negative fraction. All receptors derive from a woman aged 25 to 45 in good health.

This clone occurred a few times. The rearrangement links TRBV6-5 to TRBJ2-5; TRBD1 is a possible D gene (6 bases). CDR3 length: 14 residues. Germline CDR1 and CDR2: MNHEY and SVGAGI. The ends were cut back, 6 bases at V and 2 bases at J, with 13 bases in the middle. The CDR3 spells CASRTGQFQETQYF. In DNA, the CDR3 is TGTGCCAGCAGGACCGGACAGTTTCAAGAGACCCAGTACTTC.

Note on this clone: Additional DNA sequences in this sample encode the identical CDR3. The chain is built from TRBV11-2 and TRBJ1-1; D is unresolved. The length of the CDR3 is 13 residues. Germline V CDR1 and CDR2: SGHAT, FQNNGV. V was trimmed by 4 bases and J by 3 bases, leaving 9 bases between them. The CDR3 nucleotides are TGTGCCAGCAGCTCCCAGAGGGACACTGAAGCTTTCTTT. Encoded protein: CASSSQRDTEAFF.

This chain joins TRBV18 and TRBJ1-1; D remains unclear. The CDR3 length is 14 residues. Germline V gene lookup returns CDR1 KGHSH and CDR2 LQKENI. Trimming shortened V by 1 base and J by 1 base, and 7 bases separated the two germline ends. CDR3 sequence (DNA): TGTGCCAGCTCACCACGGGCAGCGAACACTGAAGCTTTCTTT. Protein: CASSPRAANTEAFF.

The sample holds one count of this clone. The chain couples TRBV25-1 to TRBJ2-7; 7 bases fit TRBD2. The CDR3 runs to 15 residues. Germline-derived CDR1 and CDR2 are MGHDK and SYGVNS. V was clipped by 3 bases and J by 5 bases; unmatched bases: 10. In nucleotides, the CDR3 is TGTGCCAGCAGTGATAGGGGCGGGAGTAGGAACGAGCAGTACTTC. Protein sequence: CASSDRGGSRNEQYF.

J is TRBJ2-4 and V is TRBV5-1, with 8 bases fitting TRBD1. CDR3 size: 15 residues. V trimming: 0 bases; J trimming: 10 bases; junction bases outside the gene matches: 9. CDR1 SGHRS and CDR2 YFSETQ come from the germline V gene. Written as DNA, the CDR3 is TGCGCCAGCAGCTTGGCAGGGGGCTCCACCTCTATTCAGTACTTC. Protein: CASSLAGGSTSIQYF.

A word on this clone: The sample holds other DNA sequences that translate to the same CDR3. CDR3 region: CASSQDLAGGTDTQYF. The CDR3 nucleotides are TGTGCCAGCAGCCAAGATCTAGCGGGAGGGACAGATACGCAGTATTTT. The chain carries TRBV4-2 and TRBJ2-3, with 12 bases aligning to TRBD2. The germline gives CDR1 LGHNA, CDR2 YNFKEQ. The CDR3 totals 16 residues. The J segment lost 3 bases and the V segment lost 0 bases, leaving 1 base of the junction unmatched.

V and J are TRBV11-3 and TRBJ2-3, with D uncertain. Germline-derived CDR1 and CDR2 are SGHNT and YENEEA. The CDR3 extends over 13 amino acids. V gave up 5 bases and J gave up 2 bases, with 8 bases separating them. CDR3 nucleotide sequence: TGTGCCAGCAGCCATAGACTCACAGATACGCAGTATTTT. It specifies CASSHRLTDTQYF.

The sample holds a few counts of this clone. This sequence joins TRBV9 and TRBJ2-7, with unresolved D. V lost 3 bases and J lost 4, with 2 bases in between. Germline CDR1 is SGDLS and CDR2 is YYNGEE. The CDR3 contains 10 residues. The CDR3 DNA reads TGTGCCAGCAGCGGGTACGAGCAGTACTTC. Encoded protein: CASSGYEQYF.

The rearrangement uses TRBV25-1 and TRBJ1-3; D is unclear. The germline V gene encodes CDR1 MGHDK and CDR2 SYGVNS. This CDR3 comprises 15 residues. The V end was cut by 1 base, the J end by 0 bases, with 7 bases between. The CDR3 loop is CASSESGDSGNTIYF. Written as DNA, the CDR3 is TGTGCCAGCAGTGAATCCGGGGACTCTGGAAACACCATATATTTT.

With regard to this clone: A much larger clone sits a single nucleotide away, making a read error possible. CDR3 bases: TGTGCCAACAGCCGAACCGACAGGGGACTCTTTTCTGGGGCCAACGTCCTGACTTTC. It is translated as CANSRTDRGLFSGANVLTF. This chain uses TRBV14 with TRBJ2-6, with 8 bases identical to TRBD1. The CDR3 covers 19 residues. Germline-derived CDR1 and CDR2 are SGHDN and FVKESK.

The chain recombines TRBV18 with TRBJ1-4; 11 bases agree with TRBD1. Germline trimming cut 4 bases from V and 7 bases from J; bases unmatched to any gene: 2. Germline V gene lookup returns CDR1 KGHSH and CDR2 LQKENI. The CDR3 contains 14 residues. CDR3 sequence (DNA): TGTGCCAGCTCACGGACAGGGGGCCTTGAAAAACTGTTTTTT. It specifies CASSRTGGLEKLFF.

This clone has more than one count but fewer than ten. The chain recombines TRBV4-2 with TRBJ2-3, with 9 bases lining up with TRBD2. The germline gives CDR1 LGHNA, CDR2 YNFKEQ. The CDR3 totals 16 residues. Trimming cost V 4 bases and J 1 base; bases outside gene matches: 6. The CDR3 coding sequence is TGTGCCAGCAGCCTCAAAGCTAGCGGGGGCACAGATACGCAGTATTTT. Protein product: CASSLKASGGTDTQYF.

The chain links TRBV18 to TRBJ2-5; D may be TRBD1 or TRBD2 (5 bases each). Germline CDR1 is KGHSH and CDR2 is LQKENI. The CDR3 is made up of 14 amino acids. V gave up 5 bases and J gave up 5 bases, with 15 bases separating them. The CDR3 DNA reads as TGTGCCAGCTCAACCTACGAAGGGGAGGAGACCCAGTACTTC. This codes for CASSTYEGEETQYF.

V and J are TRBV5-1 and TRBJ2-3; D might be TRBD1 or TRBD2, each matching 5 bases. V was clipped by 4 bases and J by 3 bases, with 21 bases between them. This CDR3 has 17 residues. Looked up from germline, CDR1 is SGHRS and CDR2 is YFSETQ. The CDR3 spells CASSATGTRERTDTQYF. The CDR3 nucleotides read TGCGCCAGCAGCGCAACCGGGACCCGTGAGAGAACAGATACGCAGTATTTT. Looking up the rest from reference TRBV5-1 and TRBJ2-3 gives the full variable domain: KAGVTQTPRYLIKTRGQQVTLSCSPISGHRSVSWYQQTPGQGLQFLFEYFSETQRNKGNFPGRFSGRQFSNSRSEMNVSTLELGDSALYLCASSATGTRERTDTQYFGPGTRLTVL.

This clone was counted a few times. V is TRBV2 and J is TRBJ2-3; no clear D gene. Trimming stripped 7 bases from V and 0 bases from J, with 17 bases between. This CDR3 is built from 16 residues. The germline V gene encodes CDR1 SNHLY and CDR2 FYNNEI. In DNA, the CDR3 is TGTGCCAGCACCGAGACTTCGCACATAAGCACAGATACGCAGTATTTT. Its protein is CASTETSHISTDTQYF.

The CDR3 spells CSVEEKKRGIGGEQYF. The CDR3 DNA reads TGCAGCGTTGAAGAGAAAAAGCGGGGCATAGGGGGCGAGCAGTACTTC. V is TRBV29-1 and J is TRBJ2-7; D possibly corresponds to TRBD2 (7 bases). Trimming left V 0 bases short and J 6 bases short, with 21 bases between. Germline CDR1 reads SQVTM; CDR2 reads ANQGSEA. The CDR3 length is 16 residues.

On this clone itself: Other DNA sequences from this sample encode an identical CDR3 as well. The chain recombines TRBV6-1 with TRBJ2-5, with 10 bases aligning to TRBD2. Germline V lookup: CDR1 MNHNS, CDR2 SASEGT. The CDR3 totals 12 residues. V lost 9 bases and J lost 5; bases outside the gene matches: 3. CDR3: CASNSGRETQYF. Written as DNA, the CDR3 is TGTGCCAGTAATAGCGGGAGGGAGACCCAGTACTTC.

CDR3 DNA: TGTGCCAGCTCACTAAATACAGGGAACTATGGCTACACCTTC. Encoded protein: CASSLNTGNYGYTF. The chain combines TRBV18 with TRBJ1-2, with D possibly matching TRBD1 (6 bases). The V and J ends lost 4 bases and 2 bases respectively, with 11 bases between them. CDR3 size: 14 residues. CDR1 and CDR2 (germline): KGHSH, LQKENI.

On this clone: It may be a read error: a sequence one base away is much more abundant. This sample includes further DNA sequences coding for the same CDR3. The chain is built from TRBV7-2 and TRBJ2-3; D ambiguous. Per the germline V gene, CDR1 is SGHTA and CDR2 is FQGNSA. The CDR3 runs to 15 residues. The V gene lost 1 base and the J gene lost 0 bases, with 8 bases spanning the gap. The CDR3 sequence is CASSLEASSTDTQYF. The DNA for the CDR3 is TGTGCCAGCAGCTTAGAGGCGTCTAGCACAGATACGCAGTATTTT.

Of note for this clone: At one boundary the junction diverges from the germline segment, which might be a read error. The chain joins TRBV19 to TRBJ1-5; 7 bases fit TRBD1. Per the germline V gene, CDR1 is LNHDA and CDR2 is SQIVND (reference sequence). This CDR3 region has 15 residues. The CDR3 sequence: CASSDGGGGNQPQHF. DNA for the CDR3: TGTGCCAGTAGCGATGGTGGAGGGGGCAACCAGCCCCAGCATTTT.